This is a list of T cell receptor beta chains from one sample in a study of somatic mutations in cytotoxic T cells in rheumatoid arthritis. The repertoire was sequenced with immunoSEQ multiplex PCR; TCRdb's copy has only in-frame clones and lacks some. The table records 2,500 to 3,000 clones, approximately 62% of them present only once. What was sequenced was CD8+ T cells sorted from synovial fluid. All receptors derive from a woman between 18 and 30 years old with rheumatoid arthritis. Each CDR3 is given with its conserved first and last residue. A D gene is named only where the DNA matches it firmly. A row's size may be missing; if present it is once, few, many or a size class.

j_gene | d_gene | abundance | v_gene | CDR3aa | CDR3nt
TRBJ2-4 | . | . | TRBV28 | CASSLRQVPPIAKNIQYF | TGTGCCAGCAGTCTTAGACAGGTTCCGCCAATAGCCAAAAACATTCAGTACTTC
TRBJ2-2 | TRBD2 | once | TRBV27 | CASSSPSGNTGELFF | TGTGCCAGCAGTTCACCTAGCGGGAACACCGGGGAGCTGTTTTTT
TRBJ2-5 | TRBD1 | . | TRBV2 | CASRKGQAQETQYF | TGTGCCAGCAGGAAAGGACAGGCACAAGAGACCCAGTACTTC
TRBJ2-7 | TRBD1 | . | TRBV28 | CASSPTGGAAYEQYF | TGTGCCAGCAGTCCGACAGGGGGCGCGGCCTACGAGCAGTACTTC
TRBJ1-6 | . | few | TRBV10-3 | CAISDTGRRDSPLHF | TGTGCCATCAGTGATACGGGACGGAGGGATTCACCCCTCCACTTT
TRBJ1-4 | . | . | TRBV28 | CASSLLGRDNEKLFF | TGTGCCAGCAGTTTATTAGGCAGGGATAATGAAAAACTGTTTTTT
TRBJ2-7 | . | . | TRBV30 | CAWSGQNTVPYF | TGTGCCTGGAGTGGGCAAAACACAGTCCCGTACTTC
TRBJ1-1 | . | . | TRBV7-6 | CASRAAGYTEAFF | TGTGCCAGCAGAGCAGCGGGGTATACTGAAGCTTTCTTT
TRBJ2-1 | TRBD1 | . | TRBV9 | CASSVATGGLDEQFF | TGTGCCAGCAGCGTGGCGACAGGGGGCCTCGATGAGCAGTTCTTC
TRBJ1-4 | . | few | TRBV14 | CASSVQGEKLFF | TGTGCCAGCAGTGTGCAGGGGGAAAAACTGTTTTTT
TRBJ2-7 | . | once | TRBV6-5 | CASSSPPEGRYEQYF | TGTGCCAGCAGTTCCCCCCCGGAGGGGCGGTACGAGCAGTACTTC
TRBJ1-1 | TRBD1 | . | TRBV2 | CASSEDRGLTEAFF | TGTGCCAGCAGTGAGGACAGGGGACTCACTGAAGCTTTCTTT
TRBJ2-7 | . | . | TRBV10-3 | CAISETGRRYEQYF | TGTGCCATCAGTGAGACAGGGAGAAGATACGAGCAGTACTTC
TRBJ2-7 | TRBD1 | . | TRBV5-6 | CASSKDREIFSYEQYF | TGTGCCAGCAGTAAAGACAGGGAAATCTTTTCCTACGAGCAGTACTTC
TRBJ2-5 | TRBD1 | once | TRBV13 | CASRDRVEETQYF | TGTGCCAGCAGAGACAGGGTTGAAGAGACCCAGTACTTC
TRBJ2-7 | . | few | TRBV27 | CASSSRLEQYF | TGTGCCAGCAGTTCCCGCCTAGAACAGTACTTC
TRBJ1-1 | TRBD1 | . | TRBV6-5 | CASSYSYGTDTEAFF | TGTGCCAGCAGTTACTCGTATGGGACAGACACTGAAGCTTTCTTT
TRBJ1-4 | . | hyperexpanded | TRBV6-5 | CASSYSAANEKLFF | TGTGCCAGCAGTTACTCGGCAGCTAATGAAAAACTGTTTTTT
TRBJ2-7 | . | few | TRBV19 | CASSFGGSYEQYF | TGTGCCAGTAGTTTCGGGGGCTCCTACGAGCAGTACTTC
TRBJ2-5 | TRBD2 | . | TRBV10-3 | CAISEPGTSGGDVTQYF | TGTGCCATCAGTGAGCCCGGGACTAGCGGGGGGGATGTGACCCAGTACTTC
TRBJ2-7 | . | large | TRBV4-1 | CASSQAGYSYEQYF | TGCGCCAGCAGCCAAGCCGGTTACTCCTACGAGCAGTACTTC
TRBJ2-2 | TRBD2 | . | TRBV6-4 | CASSEAGDTGELFF | TGTGCCAGCAGTGAAGCGGGGGACACCGGGGAGCTGTTTTTT
TRBJ2-1 | TRBD2 | . | TRBV5-4 | CASSFPSGSSYNEQFF | TGTGCCAGCAGCTTCCCTAGCGGGAGTTCCTACAATGAGCAGTTCTTC
TRBJ2-1 | . | once | TRBV6-1 | CASSETRVPYNEQFF | TGTGCTAGCAGTGAGACCAGGGTCCCCTACAATGAGCAGTTCTTC
TRBJ2-1 | TRBD1 | . | TRBV4-1 | CASSPSGQGAYNEQFF | TGCGCCAGCAGCCCTTCGGGGCAGGGGGCCTACAATGAGCAGTTCTTC
TRBJ1-1 | . | . | TRBV7-9 | CASSLAPTGLNTEAFF | TGTGCCAGCAGCTTAGCCCCCACGGGGTTGAACACTGAAGCTTTCTTT
TRBJ2-7 | TRBD1 | . | TRBV5-3 | CARSYGTGPYEQYF | TGTGCCAGAAGCTACGGGACAGGGCCCTACGAGCAGTACTTC
TRBJ1-1 | . | few | TRBV6-5 | CASTGSEDTEAFF | TGTGCCAGCACTGGGTCGGAGGACACTGAAGCTTTCTTT
TRBJ1-4 | . | . | TRBV21-1 | CASSSREGLSEKLFF | TGTGCCAGCAGCTCCCGCGAGGGACTATCTGAAAAACTGTTTTTT
TRBJ2-3 | . | . | TRBV4-2 | CASSQDMGHSTDTQYF | TGTGCCAGCAGCCAAGATATGGGCCATAGCACAGATACGCAGTATTTT
TRBJ1-5 | . | . | TRBV7-2 | CASSLFSFNQPQHF | TGTGCCAGCAGCTTATTCTCCTTCAATCAGCCCCAGCATTTT
TRBJ2-1 | . | . | TRBV27 | CASSLDTSYNEQFF | TGTGCCAGCAGCTTGGACACTTCTTACAATGAGCAGTTCTTC
TRBJ1-2 | TRBD1 | few | TRBV7-2 | CASSLMATGGNGYTF | TGTGCCAGCAGCTTAATGGCGACAGGGGGCAATGGCTACACCTTC
TRBJ1-6 | TRBD1 | . | TRBV6-5 | CASSFTGASPLHF | TGTGCCAGCAGTTTTACAGGGGCCTCACCCCTCCACTTT
TRBJ1-2 | . | . | TRBV5-6 | CASSLYRHVGYTF | TGTGCCAGCAGCTTGTACCGACACGTAGGCTACACCTTC
TRBJ1-2 | . | few | TRBV7-9 | CASSLAARDGGYGYTF | TGTGCCAGCAGCTTAGCGGCCCGAGACGGAGGCTATGGCTACACCTTC
TRBJ1-1 | TRBD1 | . | TRBV4-2 | CASSQDKGAGTEAFF | TGTGCCAGCAGCCAAGATAAGGGGGCGGGCACTGAAGCTTTCTTT
TRBJ1-2 | TRBD1 | few | TRBV7-2 | CASSLVTGGGGYTF | TGTGCCAGCAGCTTAGTAACAGGGGGAGGTGGCTACACCTTC
TRBJ2-1 | . | . | TRBV9 | CASSVGGRPYNEQFF | TGTGCCAGCAGCGTAGGAGGGCGACCCTACAATGAGCAGTTCTTC
TRBJ2-5 | . | . | TRBV7-9 | CASSLVVAGAHQETQYF | TGTGCCAGCAGCTTAGTAGTCGCAGGGGCTCACCAAGAGACCCAGTACTTC
TRBJ2-2 | TRBD2 | . | TRBV2 | CASTAGGVTGELFF | TGTGCCAGCACAGCGGGAGGGGTCACCGGGGAGCTGTTTTTT
TRBJ2-7 | TRBD1 | few | TRBV11-2 | CASSLNPDRGIAYEQYF | TGTGCCAGCAGCTTAAATCCGGACAGGGGAATCGCCTACGAGCAGTACTTC
TRBJ2-1 | . | . | TRBV28 | CASGGQGNYNEQFF | TGTGCCAGCGGTGGGCAGGGTAACTACAATGAGCAGTTCTTC
TRBJ1-1 | . | . | TRBV7-2 | CASSLGGQYTEAFF | TGTGCCAGCAGCTTAGGGGGACAATACACTGAAGCTTTCTTT
TRBJ2-7 | TRBD2 | . | TRBV5-6 | CASSFGLADYEQYF | TGTGCCAGCAGCTTTGGACTAGCGGACTACGAGCAGTACTTC
TRBJ2-7 | . | . | TRBV18 | CASSPRRSYEQYF | TGTGCCAGCTCACCACGTAGATCCTACGAGCAGTACTTC
TRBJ2-1 | TRBD2 | . | TRBV25-1 | CASTLAGAYNEQFF | TGTGCCAGCACACTAGCGGGGGCCTACAATGAGCAGTTCTTC
TRBJ1-2 | . | . | TRBV6-5 | CASSSSTVNYGYTF | TGTGCCAGCAGTTCGTCAACAGTTAACTATGGCTACACCTTC